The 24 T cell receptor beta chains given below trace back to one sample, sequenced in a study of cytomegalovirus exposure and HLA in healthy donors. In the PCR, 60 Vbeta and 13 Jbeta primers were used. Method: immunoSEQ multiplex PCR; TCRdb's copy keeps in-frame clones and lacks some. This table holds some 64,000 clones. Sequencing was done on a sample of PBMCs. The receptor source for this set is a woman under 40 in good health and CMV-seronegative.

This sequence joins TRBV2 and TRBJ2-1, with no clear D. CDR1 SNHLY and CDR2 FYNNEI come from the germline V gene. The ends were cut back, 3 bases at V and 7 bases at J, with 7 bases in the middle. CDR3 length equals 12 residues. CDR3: CASSDTGNEQFF. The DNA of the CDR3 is TGTGCCAGCAGTGATACTGGTAATGAGCAGTTCTTC.

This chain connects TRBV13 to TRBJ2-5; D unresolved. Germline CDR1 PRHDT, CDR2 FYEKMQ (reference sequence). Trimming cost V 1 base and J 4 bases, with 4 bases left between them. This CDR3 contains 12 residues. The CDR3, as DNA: TGTGCCAGCAGCTTAGTTAGAGAGACCCAGTACTTC. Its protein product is CASSLVRETQYF.

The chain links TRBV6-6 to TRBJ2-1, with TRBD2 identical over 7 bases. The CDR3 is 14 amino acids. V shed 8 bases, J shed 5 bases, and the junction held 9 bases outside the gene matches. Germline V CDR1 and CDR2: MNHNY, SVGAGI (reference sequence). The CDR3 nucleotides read TGTGCCAGCCAACTGGGGGGGTCCGACAATGAGCAGTTCTTC. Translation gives CASQLGGSDNEQFF.

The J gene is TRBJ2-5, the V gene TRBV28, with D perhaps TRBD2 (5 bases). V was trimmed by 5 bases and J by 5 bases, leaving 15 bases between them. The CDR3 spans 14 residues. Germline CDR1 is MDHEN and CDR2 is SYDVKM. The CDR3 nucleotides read TGTGCCAGCAGTATCACTAGTTGGAGGGAGACCCAGTACTTC. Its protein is CASSITSWRETQYF.

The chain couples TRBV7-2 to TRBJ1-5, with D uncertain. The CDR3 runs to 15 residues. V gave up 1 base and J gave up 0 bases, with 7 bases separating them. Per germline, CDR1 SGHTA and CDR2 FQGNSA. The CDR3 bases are TGTGCCAGCAGCTTAGGGGCAGTTAGCAATCAGCCCCAGCATTTT. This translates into CASSLGAVSNQPQHF.

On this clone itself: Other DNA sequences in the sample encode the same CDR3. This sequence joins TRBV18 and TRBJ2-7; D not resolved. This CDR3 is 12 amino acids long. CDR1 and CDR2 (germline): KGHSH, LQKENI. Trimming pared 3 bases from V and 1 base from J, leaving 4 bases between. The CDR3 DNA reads TGTGCCAGCTCACCCGTTTCCTACGAGCAGTACTTC. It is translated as CASSPVSYEQYF.

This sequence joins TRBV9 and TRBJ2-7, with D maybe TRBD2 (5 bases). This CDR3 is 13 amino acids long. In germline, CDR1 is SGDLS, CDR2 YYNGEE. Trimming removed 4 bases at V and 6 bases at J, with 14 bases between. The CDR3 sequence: CASSSSPPSEQYF. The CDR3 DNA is TGTGCCAGCAGCTCTAGCCCCCCCTCCGAGCAGTACTTC.

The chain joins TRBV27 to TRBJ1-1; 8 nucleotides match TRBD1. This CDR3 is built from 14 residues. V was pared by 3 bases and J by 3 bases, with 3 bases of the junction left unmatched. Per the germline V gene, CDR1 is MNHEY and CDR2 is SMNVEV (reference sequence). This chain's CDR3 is CASSLDREDTEAFF. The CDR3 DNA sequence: TGTGCCAGCAGTTTGGACAGGGAGGACACTGAAGCTTTCTTT.

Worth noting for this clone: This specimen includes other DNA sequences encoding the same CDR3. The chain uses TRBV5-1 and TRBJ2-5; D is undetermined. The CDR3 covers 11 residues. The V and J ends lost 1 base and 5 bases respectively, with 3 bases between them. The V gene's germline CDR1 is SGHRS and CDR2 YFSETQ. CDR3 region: CASSLRETQYF. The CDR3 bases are TGCGCCAGCAGCTTGCGGGAGACCCAGTACTTC.

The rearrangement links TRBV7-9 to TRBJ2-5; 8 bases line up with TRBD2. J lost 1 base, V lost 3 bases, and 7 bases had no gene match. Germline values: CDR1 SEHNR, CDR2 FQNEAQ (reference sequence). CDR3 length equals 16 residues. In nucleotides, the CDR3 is TGTGCCAGCAGCTTGAGGGTAGGGACTAGCCAAGAGACCCAGTACTTC. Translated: CASSLRVGTSQETQYF.

CDR3 nucleotide sequence: TGTGCCAGCAGCAAGAGCGGGGCGAACACCGGGGAGCTGTTTTTT. The encoded protein is CASSKSGANTGELFF. The J gene is TRBJ2-2, the V gene TRBV9; 7 bases fit TRBD2. Trimming at V came to 4 bases and at J to 0 bases, leaving 3 bases not matched to a gene. The V gene's germline CDR1 is SGDLS and CDR2 YYNGEE. The CDR3 runs 15 residues.

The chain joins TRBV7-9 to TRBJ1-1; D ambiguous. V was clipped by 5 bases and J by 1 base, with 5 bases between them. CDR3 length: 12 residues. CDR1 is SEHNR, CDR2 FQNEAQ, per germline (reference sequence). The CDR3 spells CASSEWNTEAFF. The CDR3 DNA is TGTGCCAGCAGCGAGTGGAACACTGAAGCTTTCTTT.

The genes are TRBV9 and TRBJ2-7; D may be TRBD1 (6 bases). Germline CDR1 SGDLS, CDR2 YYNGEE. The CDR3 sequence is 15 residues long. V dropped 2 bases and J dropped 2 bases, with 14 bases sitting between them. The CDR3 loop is CASSVGPGTPYEQYF. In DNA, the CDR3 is TGTGCCAGCAGCGTGGGACCCGGGACACCCTACGAGCAGTACTTC.

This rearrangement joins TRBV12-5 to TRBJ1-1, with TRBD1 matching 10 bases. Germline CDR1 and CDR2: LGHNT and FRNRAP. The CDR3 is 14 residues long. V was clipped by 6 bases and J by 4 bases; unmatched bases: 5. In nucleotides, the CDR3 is TGTGCTAGTGGCCCGGGACAGGGGTTCACTGAAGCTTTCTTT. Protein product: CASGPGQGFTEAFF.

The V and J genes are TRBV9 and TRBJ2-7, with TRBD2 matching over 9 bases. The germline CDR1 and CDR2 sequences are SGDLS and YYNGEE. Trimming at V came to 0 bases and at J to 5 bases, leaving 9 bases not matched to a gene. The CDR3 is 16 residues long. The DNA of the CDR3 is TGTGCCAGCAGCGTAGAAGGCGGGAGGGGGTACCACGAGCAGTACTTC. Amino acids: CASSVEGGRGYHEQYF.

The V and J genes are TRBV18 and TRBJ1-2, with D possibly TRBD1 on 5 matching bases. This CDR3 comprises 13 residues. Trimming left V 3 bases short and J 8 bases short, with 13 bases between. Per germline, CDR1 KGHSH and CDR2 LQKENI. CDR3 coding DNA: TGTGCCAGCTCACCGGTCCAGGGAGGAGGCTACACCTTC. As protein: CASSPVQGGGYTF.

The CDR3 reads CASSLGGEDTEAFF. DNA for the CDR3: TGTGCCAGCAGTTTGGGGGGGGAGGACACTGAAGCTTTCTTT. This chain connects TRBV27 to TRBJ1-1, with D possibly matching TRBD1 (5 bases). CDR3 length: 14 amino acids. In germline, CDR1 is MNHEY, CDR2 SMNVEV (reference sequence). Trimming pared 3 bases from V and 3 bases from J, leaving 11 bases between.

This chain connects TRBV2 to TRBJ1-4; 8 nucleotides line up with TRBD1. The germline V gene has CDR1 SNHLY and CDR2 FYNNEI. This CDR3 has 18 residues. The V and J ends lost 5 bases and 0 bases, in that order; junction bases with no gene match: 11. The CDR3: CASSQDRVSGSTNEKLFF. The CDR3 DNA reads TGTGCCAGCAGTCAGGACAGGGTCAGTGGCTCAACTAATGAAAAACTGTTTTTT.

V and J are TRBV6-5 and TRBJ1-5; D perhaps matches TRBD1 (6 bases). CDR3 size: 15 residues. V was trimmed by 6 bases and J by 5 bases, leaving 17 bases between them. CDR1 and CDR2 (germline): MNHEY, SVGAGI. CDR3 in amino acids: CASRPLQGNYQPQHF. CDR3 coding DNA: TGTGCCAGCAGGCCCCTACAGGGCAACTATCAGCCCCAGCATTTT.

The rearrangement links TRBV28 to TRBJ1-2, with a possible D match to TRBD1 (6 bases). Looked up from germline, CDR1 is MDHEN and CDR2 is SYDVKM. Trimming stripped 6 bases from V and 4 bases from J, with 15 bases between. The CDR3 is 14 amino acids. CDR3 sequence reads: CASSSEGGPYGYTF. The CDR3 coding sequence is TGTGCCAGCAGCTCCGAAGGGGGTCCCTATGGCTACACCTTC.

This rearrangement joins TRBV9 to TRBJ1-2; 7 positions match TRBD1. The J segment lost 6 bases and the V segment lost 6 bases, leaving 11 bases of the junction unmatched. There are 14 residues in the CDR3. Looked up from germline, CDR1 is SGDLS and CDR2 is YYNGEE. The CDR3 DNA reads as TGTGCCAGCACCAGCCGGGACAGCGTTCATGGCTACACCTTC. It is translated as CASTSRDSVHGYTF.

As DNA, the CDR3 is TGTGCCAGCAGCTGGACAGTGAACAATGAGCAGTTCTTC. Translated, it gives CASSWTVNNEQFF. The rearrangement joins TRBV11-1 to TRBJ2-1, with TRBD1 as a possible D gene (6 bases). Germline V lookup: CDR1 SGHAT, CDR2 FQDESV (reference sequence). V dropped 4 bases and J dropped 5 bases, with 9 bases sitting between them. The CDR3 has 13 amino acids. Supplemented by reference TRBV11-1 and TRBJ2-1, the full variable domain reads EAEVAQSPRYKITEKSQAVAFWCDPISGHATLYWYRQILGQGPELLVQFQDESVVDDSQLPKDRFSAERLKGVDSTLKIQPAELGDSAMYLCASSWTVNNEQFFGPGTRLTVL.

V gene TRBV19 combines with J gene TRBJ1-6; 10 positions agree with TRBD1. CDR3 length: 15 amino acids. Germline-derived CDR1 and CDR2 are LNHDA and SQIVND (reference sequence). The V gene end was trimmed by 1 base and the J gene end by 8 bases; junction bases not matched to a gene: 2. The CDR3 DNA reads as TGTGCCAGTAGTATAGGAGGGACAGGGGATTCACCCCTCCACTTT. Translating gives CASSIGGTGDSPLHF.

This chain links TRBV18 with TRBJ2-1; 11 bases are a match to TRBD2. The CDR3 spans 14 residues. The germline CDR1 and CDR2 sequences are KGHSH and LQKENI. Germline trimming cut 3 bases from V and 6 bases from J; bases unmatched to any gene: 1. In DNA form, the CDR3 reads TGTGCCAGCTCACCTAGCGGGAGGGCCAATGAGCAGTTCTTC. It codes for CASSPSGRANEQFF.